This TCR beta chain was found in a study of T cells after yellow fever vaccination. For the study at large: The authors prepared low-cell-number fractions using SMART-Seq v4 Ultra Low Input.

This clonotype was counted many times. Its specificity is not known. There are 16 residues in the CDR3. V dropped 6 bases and J dropped 1 base, with 15 bases sitting between them. Germline V gives CDR1 MNHEY, CDR2 SVGAGI. Study-level points and caveats: Most clones from primary vaccination were detected again post-booster (roughly 96% CD4, 88% CD8). FACS-sorted repertoires could harbor abundant contaminating bulk-population clonotypes.

They built TCR cDNA with 5'RACE template switching, a step that put in a universal primer site and UMIs. TCRdb re-called the 5' RACE reads with MiXCR, one entry per CDR3 protein. In the table there are 300,000 to 450,000 distinct CDR3 sequences, under 7.5% of which are singletons. The material was PBMCs, obtained 5 days after the yellow fever booster vaccination. This TCR derives from a young man who received the YFV17D yellow fever vaccine. The genes are TRBV6-5 and TRBJ2-2, with D tentatively TRBD1 (6 bases). CDR3 DNA sequence: TGTGCCAGCAGGTTCGGACAGCTTGAGAACACCGGGGAGCTGTTTTTT. Amino acids: CASRFGQLENTGELFF.